These 17 T cell receptor beta chains came from one sample sequenced in a study of CD8 T cells in Susac syndrome. Reverse transcription used about 0.45 to 1 ug RNA and random hexamers. TCRdb analysed the immunoSEQ multiplex PCR reads with MiXCR anew, one entry per CDR3 protein. The profile covers around 230,000 distinct CDR3 sequences, with around 96% appearing a single time and less than 0.095% taken by the ten largest. Sequencing was done on a sample of CD4+ T cells from PBMCs. The receptors shown here come from a human donor with multiple sclerosis.

The chain uses TRBV20-1 and TRBJ1-5, with unresolved D. From germline, CDR1 is DFQATT and CDR2 SNEGSKA (reference sequence). V was clipped by 6 bases and J by 1 base, with 19 bases between them. The length of the CDR3 is 16 residues. The CDR3, as DNA: TGCAGTGCCCATCGGGCGGTCTCAAGGAGCAATCAGCCCCAGCATTTT. Translated: CSAHRAVSRSNQPQHF.

The chain is built from TRBV24-1 and TRBJ2-1; tentatively, D is TRBD2 (6 bases). The ends were cut back, 4 bases at V and 11 bases at J, with 14 bases in the middle. The CDR3 spans 13 residues. Germline V CDR1 and CDR2: KGHDR, SFDVKD. The DNA for the CDR3 is TGTGCCACCAGTGACGGAGGGACGCACCAGCAGTTCTTC. Encoded protein: CATSDGGTHQQFF.

CDR3 coding DNA: TGTGCCAGCTCACGTAACACCGGGGAGCTGTTTTTT. This encodes CASSRNTGELFF. The rearrangement joins TRBV27 to TRBJ2-2; no definite D call. The CDR3 consists of 12 residues. Germline V gives CDR1 MNHEY, CDR2 SMNVEV (reference sequence). V was trimmed by 8 bases and J by 2 bases, leaving 6 bases between them.

The sample holds one count of this clonotype. The genes are TRBV27 and TRBJ1-2, with D possibly matching TRBD1 (6 bases). With 3 bases removed from V and 4 bases from J, the gap between germline ends came to 15 bases. Germline loops: CDR1 MNHEY, CDR2 SMNVEV (reference sequence). The CDR3 covers 15 residues. CDR3 sequence reads: CASSLGQGNSYGYTF. The CDR3 region has the DNA TGTGCCAGCAGTTTGGGGCAGGGGAACTCCTATGGCTACACCTTC.

The chain combines TRBV5-4 with TRBJ2-3, with D perhaps matching TRBD1 or TRBD2 (5 bases each). CDR3 length: 15 residues. Looked up from germline, CDR1 is SGHNT and CDR2 is YYREEE (reference sequence). V lost 0 bases and J lost 2, with 10 bases in between. CDR3 residues: CASSLVGTVTDTQYF. For the CDR3, the DNA is TGTGCCAGCAGCTTGGTTGGGACGGTCACAGATACGCAGTATTTT.

This rearrangement joins TRBV5-1 to TRBJ2-1, with D perhaps TRBD2 (5 bases). Trimming took off 4 bases at V and 7 bases at J, with 15 bases between the two ends. The CDR3 extends over 14 amino acids. The germline V gene has CDR1 SGHRS and CDR2 YFSETQ. This CDR3 is CASSPIGVRNEQFF. The CDR3 DNA follows: TGCGCCAGCAGCCCTATCGGGGTACGGAATGAGCAGTTCTTC. Full variable domain (outside the CDR3, taken from reference TRBV5-1 and TRBJ2-1): KAGVTQTPRYLIKTRGQQVTLSCSPISGHRSVSWYQQTPGQGLQFLFEYFSETQRNKGNFPGRFSGRQFSNSRSEMNVSTLELGDSALYLCASSPIGVRNEQFFGPGTRLTVL.

This chain uses TRBV11-2 with TRBJ1-2, with TRBD1 matching 9 bases. The CDR3 is 14 amino acids. J lost 8 bases, V lost 2 bases, and 6 bases had no gene match. Germline V gene lookup returns CDR1 SGHAT and CDR2 FQNNGV. The CDR3 sequence is CASSLSGTGNGYTF. CDR3 in DNA: TGTGCCAGCAGCTTATCCGGGACAGGGAACGGCTACACCTTC.

The chain joins TRBV27 to TRBJ2-7; 9 nucleotides align to TRBD1. CDR3 length: 15 amino acids. Losses at the gene ends were 5 bases for V and 6 bases for J; bases not matched to a gene: 11. The V gene's germline CDR1 is MNHEY and CDR2 SMNVEV (reference sequence). Written as DNA, the CDR3 is TGTGCCAGCAGTACAGGGGGCGGGACTGGCAGCGAGCAGTACTTC. This codes for CASSTGGGTGSEQYF.

This clonotype was observed a single time. This chain uses TRBV7-6 with TRBJ2-5, with D possibly matching TRBD2 (5 bases). V lost 0 bases, J lost 1 base, and 9 bases lay in between. This CDR3 is built from 15 residues. CDR1 and CDR2 (germline): SGHVS, FNYEAQ. Written as DNA, the CDR3 is TGTGCCAGCAGCTTAGCAAGACTACCCCAAGAGACCCAGTACTTC. Protein product: CASSLARLPQETQYF.

V is TRBV27 and J is TRBJ2-2; D unclear. Germline V gene sequence: CDR1 MNHEY, CDR2 SMNVEV (reference sequence). Trimming removed 8 bases from V and 6 bases from J, with 16 bases in between. The CDR3 loop spans 14 amino acids. CDR3 sequence reads: CASRFRRYAGELFF. CDR3 DNA sequence: TGTGCCAGCCGATTTAGGCGGTACGCCGGGGAGCTGTTTTTT.

This rearrangement joins TRBV29-1 to TRBJ1-2; 11 positions match TRBD1. CDR1 and CDR2 from the germline V gene are SQVTM and ANQGSEA. The J segment lost 5 bases and the V segment lost 6 bases, leaving 8 bases of the junction unmatched. The CDR3 covers 14 residues. CDR3 region: CSVNSGTGGYGYTF. The DNA of the CDR3 is TGCAGCGTCAACAGCGGGACAGGGGGGTATGGCTACACCTTC.

V gene TRBV19 combines with J gene TRBJ2-7, with D unresolved. The CDR3 contains 14 residues. Germline lookup yields CDR1 LNHDA and CDR2 SQIVND (reference sequence). V dropped 5 bases and J dropped 0 bases, with 11 bases sitting between them. The chain's CDR3 is CASSPGPISYEQYF. CDR3 nucleotide sequence: TGTGCCAGTAGTCCGGGCCCGATCTCCTACGAGCAGTACTTC.

The CDR3 loop is CAITLRDGGSRTEAFF. Here the CDR3 DNA reads TGTGCCATCACCCTGCGTGATGGAGGGTCCCGAACTGAAGCTTTCTTT. V is TRBV10-3 and J is TRBJ1-1, with D uncertain. CDR3 size: 16 residues. V was cut by 7 bases and J by 5 bases, with 23 bases left in between. Germline assignment: CDR1 ENHRY and CDR2 SYGVKD.

V usage is TRBV5-4 and J usage is TRBJ1-1; D call uncertain. Germline lookup yields CDR1 SGHNT and CDR2 YYREEE (reference sequence). Deletions cut 0 bases from V and 6 bases from J, with 6 bases between. The CDR3 spans 12 residues. The DNA of the CDR3 is TGTGCCAGCAGCTTGGAGATATCTGAAGCTTTCTTT. This encodes CASSLEISEAFF.

In DNA, the CDR3 is TGCAGCGTTGTCCTGCGGGGACAATCTTACGAGCAGTACTTC. Its protein product is CSVVLRGQSYEQYF. The rearrangement uses TRBV29-1 and TRBJ2-7; either TRBD1 or TRBD2 may fit D (6 bases each). V dropped 4 bases and J dropped 4 bases, with 17 bases sitting between them. Germline V CDR1 and CDR2: SQVTM, ANQGSEA. The length of the CDR3 is 14 residues.

V usage is TRBV20-1 and J usage is TRBJ2-3, with D possibly TRBD1 on 6 matching bases. Trimming removed 5 bases at V and 5 bases at J, with 8 bases between. CDR1 DFQATT and CDR2 SNEGSKA come from the germline V gene (reference sequence). The length of the CDR3 is 11 residues. CDR3: CSAQGRDTQYF. The CDR3 nucleotides are TGCAGTGCTCAGGGGCGAGATACGCAGTATTTT.

The rearrangement joins TRBV3-1 to TRBJ2-1; the D is unclear. Germline V gene lookup returns CDR1 LGHDT and CDR2 YNNKEL (reference sequence). The CDR3 is made up of 11 amino acids. The ends were cut back, 1 base at V and 14 bases at J, with 9 bases in the middle. CDR3: CASSQGAEEFF. The CDR3 nucleotides read TGTGCCAGCAGCCAAGGGGCAGAGGAGTTCTTC.